The 8 T cell receptor beta chains given below trace back to one sample, sequenced in a study of regulatory T cells in long-lasting Graves disease. Arm-PCR of CDR3 regions and iRepertoire HTBI primers were used to build TCR beta libraries. TCRdb recomputed calls from the multiplex PCR reads with MiXCR, one row per CDR3 protein. This table holds around 330,000 distinct CDR3 sequences, more than 15% found once. The time point was: newly diagnosed GD, antithyroid drugs for less than 3 months. The TCR library was made from RNA that had been extracted from PBMCs in TRIzol. The sequenced sample was peripheral blood mononuclear cells (PBMCs), obtained at new diagnosis, from a patient treated with antithyroid drugs. The receptors derive from a female donor with Graves disease.

This clonotype was seen at least ten times. J is TRBJ1-4 and V is TRBV19; D gene unclear. This CDR3 has 15 amino acids. Trimming stripped 6 bases from V and 0 bases from J, with 11 bases between. In germline, CDR1 is LNHDA, CDR2 SQIVND (reference sequence). CDR3 DNA: TGTGCCAGTAGAGTGGGGAGCGCAACTAATGAAAAACTGTTTTTT. Translation: CASRVGSATNEKLFF.

The sample holds many counts of this clonotype. The V call is TRBV19, the J call TRBJ2-7; the D gene is possibly TRBD2 (6 bases). V was trimmed by 6 bases and J by 3 bases, leaving 15 bases between them. Germline-derived CDR1 and CDR2 are LNHDA and SQIVND (reference sequence). The CDR3 covers 14 residues. The CDR3 loop reads CASSRDLRDYEQYF. CDR3 DNA: TGTGCCAGTAGCCGGGACTTACGGGACTACGAGCAGTACTTC.

In its sample, this clonotype was seen a few times. V usage is TRBV27 and J usage is TRBJ2-7; 8 bases are a match to TRBD1. V was clipped by 4 bases and J by 4 bases; unmatched bases: 3. The CDR3 is 13 residues long. Per germline, CDR1 MNHEY and CDR2 SMNVEV (reference sequence). CDR3 sequence reads: CASSWQGAYEQYF. In DNA, the CDR3 is TGTGCCAGCAGTTGGCAGGGGGCTTACGAGCAGTACTTC.

There are many counts of this clonotype. Lacking the conserved final phenylalanine or tryptophan, this CDR3 likely reflects a read error. The DNA is omitted, as the CDR3 cannot be located on it reliably, and the CDR3 follows TCRdb's listing. The chain combines TRBV28 with TRBJ1-1. CDR1 is MDHEN, CDR2 SYDVKM, per germline. The CDR3 spans 12 residues, counting both ends. The CDR3 sequence is CASSLSGSDPCG.

This clonotype was recorded many times. The CDR3 is CASSESKGFTGELFF. The CDR3, as DNA: TGCGCCAGCAGTGAGTCGAAGGGCTTCACCGGGGAGCTGTTTTTT. This chain links TRBV10-1 with TRBJ2-2; D gene uncertain. V lost 0 bases and J 4 bases, leaving 9 bases between the germline ends. The length of the CDR3 is 15 residues. Germline assignment: CDR1 WNHNN and CDR2 SYGVQD (reference sequence).

With regard to this clonotype: This may stem from a read error, because a much larger clone lies one nucleotide away. The CDR3 end shows no conserved phenylalanine or tryptophan, and so a read error is likely. The chain employs TRBV20-1 and TRBJ1-1; a weak D match, TRBD1 (5 bases). The CDR3 loop spans 13 amino acids. V was shortened by 6 bases and J by 1 base, with 12 bases between the two germline ends. CDR1 is DFQATT, CDR2 SNEGSKA, per germline (reference sequence). CDR3 DNA sequence: TGCAGTGCCAGGAGGGGCGAGAACACTGAAGCTTTCGTT. Translation: CSARRGENTEAFV.

This clonotype was observed at least ten times. V is TRBV28 and J is TRBJ2-7; no definite D call. Germline V lookup: CDR1 MDHEN, CDR2 SYDVKM. V was trimmed by 0 bases and J by 0 bases, leaving 9 bases between them. The CDR3 is 15 residues long. The CDR3 region is CASSLWTRNSYEQYF. CDR3 DNA: TGTGCCAGCAGTTTATGGACAAGAAACTCCTACGAGCAGTACTTC.

This chain uses TRBV20-1 with TRBJ2-3; D is possibly TRBD1 (6 bases). TRBJ2-5 explains the end of the DNA better; the J call may be wrong. Per the germline V gene, CDR1 is DFQATT and CDR2 is SNEGSKA (reference sequence). The CDR3 is 15 amino acids. The CDR3, as DNA: TGCAGTGCACACCCACCGGGACACCCGAGGGAGACCCAGTACTTC. It is translated as CSAHPPGHPRETQYF.